The present T cell receptor beta chain was sequenced within a study of CD8 T cells in Susac syndrome. Germline CDR1 reads LNHDA; CDR2 reads SQIVND (reference sequence). The CDR3 has 13 residues. The germline V and J ends were trimmed by 7 bases and 6 bases, with 15 bases remaining between them. Random hexamers were used to reverse transcribe the RNA input (0.5 to 1 ug). Via MiXCR, TCRdb re-called the immunoSEQ multiplex PCR reads, giving one row per CDR3 protein. The table includes tens of thousands of distinct CDR3 sequences, 94% detected once. The patients with Susac syndrome satisfied recently defined diagnostic criteria for either definite or probable disease. Notes on this clonotype: What it binds is not known.

Whole-study findings and limits: The greatest CD8+ clonal expansion in Susac occurred in TEMRA cells and in active patients.

The specimen was CD8+ T cells from PBMCs. The TCR was taken from a human donor with Susac syndrome. The chain recombines TRBV19 with TRBJ1-2, with a tentative D call TRBD1 (5 bases). Here the CDR3 DNA reads TGTGCCAGTACCCTGGGGGGGACCGATGGCTACACCTTC. It codes for CASTLGGTDGYTF.